The table lists the clone carrying this TCR beta chain with a few counts. The data belong to a study of patients and donors after allogeneic stem cell transplantation. TCRdb independently ran MiXCR on the RT-PCR reads; one entry per CDR3 protein. The sample has 20,000 to 30,000 distinct CDR3 sequences; approximately 43% are singletons. This CDR3 comprises 15 residues. With 7 bases clipped from V and 9 bases from J, the junction kept 11 bases outside the gene matches. Germline values: CDR1 ENHRY, CDR2 SYGVKD. Sample: blood, either unsorted or a sorted T cell fraction (not recorded which). This chain uses TRBV10-3 with TRBJ2-3; 12 bases match TRBD2. This clonotype was sampled from a human donor who was either an allogeneic HSCT recipient or a stem cell or donor lymphocyte infusion donor (not recorded which). It is not recorded whose cells these are; they may come from a transplant donor. The CDR3 nucleotides read TGTGCCATCACCCCGACTAGCGGGGGACGCAGGACGCAGTATTTT. Amino acid sequence: CAITPTSGGRRTQYF.